A selection of T cell receptor beta chains follows, all from one sample in a study of blood T cell repertoires in COVID-19. The table came from immunoSEQ multiplex PCR; TCRdb's copy has only in-frame clones and leaves some out. The sample yields about 400,000 clones, less than 90% seen once. The sequenced sample was peripheral blood. Receptors were obtained from a woman aged 60 to 75 with COVID-19, enrolled during active disease. Both conserved end residues are part of each CDR3. A D gene is named only where the DNA matches it firmly. Not all rows give a size; the values are once, few, many and, for expanded clones, a class.

v_call: TRBV3-1/TRBV3-2
d_call: TRBD1
cdr3_length: 15
clone_size: -
j_call: TRBJ2-7
cdr3_nt: TGTGCCAGCAGCCAAGTTGGACAGGGGGCAGGAGAGCAGTACTTC
cdr3_aa: CASSQVGQGAGEQYF

v_call: TRBV27
d_call: TRBD1
cdr3_length: 16
clone_size: few
j_call: TRBJ1-5
cdr3_nt: TGTGCCAGCAGCCCCGGGACAGGGATCAGCAATCAGCCCCAGCATTTT
cdr3_aa: CASSPGTGISNQPQHF

v_call: TRBV5-6
d_call: -
cdr3_length: 17
clone_size: -
j_call: TRBJ1-6
cdr3_nt: TGTGCCAGCAGCTTGGTCGGGGGAGGCTCCTATAATTCACCCCTCCACTTT
cdr3_aa: CASSLVGGGSYNSPLHF

v_call: TRBV7-9
d_call: TRBD1
cdr3_length: 16
clone_size: -
j_call: TRBJ1-3
cdr3_nt: TGTGCCAGCAGCTTAGGGACAGGGAGCTCTGGAAACACCATATATTTT
cdr3_aa: CASSLGTGSSGNTIYF

v_call: TRBV11-1
d_call: TRBD2
cdr3_length: 15
clone_size: once
j_call: TRBJ2-3
cdr3_nt: TGTGCCAGCAGCTTAAGGACTAGCGGATCAGATACGCAGTATTTT
cdr3_aa: CASSLRTSGSDTQYF

v_call: TRBV19
d_call: -
cdr3_length: 13
clone_size: -
j_call: TRBJ2-5
cdr3_nt: TGTGCCAGTAGGGGACTCCCACAAGAGACCCAGTACTTC
cdr3_aa: CASRGLPQETQYF

v_call: TRBV5-1
d_call: -
cdr3_length: 11
clone_size: -
j_call: TRBJ1-4
cdr3_nt: TGCGCCAGCAGCTTGGGAGTCGAACTGTTTTTT
cdr3_aa: CASSLGVELFF

v_call: TRBV11-3
d_call: TRBD1
cdr3_length: 13
clone_size: -
j_call: TRBJ2-1
cdr3_nt: TGTGCCAGCAGCTCCAGGGGGCTAGTTGAGCAGTTCTTC
cdr3_aa: CASSSRGLVEQFF

v_call: TRBV4-3
d_call: TRBD1
cdr3_length: 19
clone_size: once
j_call: TRBJ2-2
cdr3_nt: TGCGCCAGCAGCCACCCCCTGGGGGGACAGGTTTTAAACACCGGGGAGCTGTTTTTT
cdr3_aa: CASSHPLGGQVLNTGELFF

v_call: TRBV30
d_call: TRBD1
cdr3_length: 13
clone_size: -
j_call: TRBJ1-4
cdr3_nt: TGTGCCTACGAGGGACAGGCGAGAGAAAAACTGTTTTTT
cdr3_aa: CAYEGQAREKLFF

v_call: TRBV5-1
d_call: TRBD1
cdr3_length: 13
clone_size: -
j_call: TRBJ1-1
cdr3_nt: TGCGCCAGCGTGGGGACAGGGAACACTGAAGCTTTCTTT
cdr3_aa: CASVGTGNTEAFF

v_call: TRBV24-1
d_call: -
cdr3_length: 14
clone_size: -
j_call: TRBJ2-3
cdr3_nt: TGTGCCACCAGTGCAGGGGTGGGCACAGATACGCAGTATTTT
cdr3_aa: CATSAGVGTDTQYF

v_call: TRBV6-2/TRBV6-3
d_call: TRBD1
cdr3_length: 17
clone_size: once
j_call: TRBJ2-5
cdr3_nt: TGTGCCAGCAGTGCCTTTCTTAGGACAGGGGGGAAAGAGACCCAGTACTTC
cdr3_aa: CASSAFLRTGGKETQYF

v_call: TRBV5-6
d_call: -
cdr3_length: 13
clone_size: -
j_call: TRBJ1-3
cdr3_nt: TGTGCCAGCAGCTTCCGAGGCGTAGACACCATATATTTT
cdr3_aa: CASSFRGVDTIYF

v_call: TRBV30
d_call: -
cdr3_length: 16
clone_size: -
j_call: TRBJ1-5
cdr3_nt: TGTGCCTGGAGTCCCGGGTGGGGCAGGTCAATTCAGCCCCAGCATTTT
cdr3_aa: CAWSPGWGRSIQPQHF

v_call: TRBV5-1
d_call: TRBD1
cdr3_length: 13
clone_size: -
j_call: TRBJ1-4
cdr3_nt: TGCGCCAGCAGCTCGACAGGGATAGGAAAACTGTTTTTT
cdr3_aa: CASSSTGIGKLFF

v_call: TRBV7-8
d_call: -
cdr3_length: 13
clone_size: -
j_call: TRBJ1-2
cdr3_nt: TGTGCCAGCAGCTTAGGGGCCAACTATGGCTACACCTTC
cdr3_aa: CASSLGANYGYTF

v_call: TRBV12-5
d_call: TRBD2
cdr3_length: 16
clone_size: -
j_call: TRBJ2-3
cdr3_nt: TGTGCTAGTGGTCTTGGACTAGACGGTGCGGCAGATACGCAGTATTTT
cdr3_aa: CASGLGLDGAADTQYF

v_call: TRBV7-2
d_call: -
cdr3_length: 15
clone_size: -
j_call: TRBJ2-1
cdr3_nt: TGTGCCAGCAGCTCTACAGGCCGGACCTACAATGAGCAGTTCTTC
cdr3_aa: CASSSTGRTYNEQFF

v_call: TRBV6-4
d_call: -
cdr3_length: 14
clone_size: -
j_call: TRBJ1-1
cdr3_nt: TGTGCCAGCTCCAGGACGGGTGGAGGCACTGAAGCTTTCTTT
cdr3_aa: CASSRTGGGTEAFF

v_call: TRBV9
d_call: TRBD1
cdr3_length: 16
clone_size: -
j_call: TRBJ2-2
cdr3_nt: TGTGCCAGCAGCGTAGCCGGGGGACAGGGTGGCAGGGAGCTGTTTTTT
cdr3_aa: CASSVAGGQGGRELFF

v_call: TRBV18
d_call: -
cdr3_length: 17
clone_size: -
j_call: TRBJ1-1
cdr3_nt: TGTGCCAGCTCACGCGTTTTAGTGGGAGGACAGAACACTGAAGCTTTCTTT
cdr3_aa: CASSRVLVGGQNTEAFF

v_call: TRBV19
d_call: TRBD1
cdr3_length: 14
clone_size: -
j_call: TRBJ1-1
cdr3_nt: TGTGCCAGTAGTATAGTAGGGGGCACCACTGAAGCTTTCTTT
cdr3_aa: CASSIVGGTTEAFF

v_call: TRBV4-1
d_call: -
cdr3_length: 15
clone_size: -
j_call: TRBJ2-4
cdr3_nt: TGCGCCAGCAGCCCAACACTAGTAGCCAAAAACATTCAGTACTTC
cdr3_aa: CASSPTLVAKNIQYF

v_call: TRBV6-6
d_call: -
cdr3_length: 13
clone_size: -
j_call: TRBJ2-7
cdr3_nt: TGTGCCAGCAGGAAACAGGGAAACTACGAGCAGTACTTC
cdr3_aa: CASRKQGNYEQYF

v_call: TRBV30
d_call: -
cdr3_length: 15
clone_size: few
j_call: TRBJ1-1
cdr3_nt: TGTGCCTGGAGTAGTTCCGGGGGGGCGAACACTGAAGCTTTCTTT
cdr3_aa: CAWSSSGGANTEAFF

v_call: TRBV27
d_call: TRBD1
cdr3_length: 13
clone_size: -
j_call: TRBJ2-7
cdr3_nt: TGTGCCAGCAGACGGACAGGGATGCGCGAGCAGTACTTC
cdr3_aa: CASRRTGMREQYF

v_call: TRBV5-1
d_call: TRBD2
cdr3_length: 16
clone_size: -
j_call: TRBJ2-5
cdr3_nt: TGCGCCAGCAGCTTGGAGCGGCTAGCGGGGGAAGAGACCCAGTACTTC
cdr3_aa: CASSLERLAGEETQYF

v_call: TRBV12-3/TRBV12-4
d_call: -
cdr3_length: 13
clone_size: -
j_call: TRBJ2-7
cdr3_nt: TGTGCCAGCAGTCTCCGGAGGGCCTACGAGCAGTACTTC
cdr3_aa: CASSLRRAYEQYF

v_call: TRBV13
d_call: TRBD2
cdr3_length: 15
clone_size: -
j_call: TRBJ2-3
cdr3_nt: TGTGCCAGCAGGCTAGCGGGGGACCTAGGAGATACGCAGTATTTT
cdr3_aa: CASRLAGDLGDTQYF

v_call: TRBV7-9
d_call: -
cdr3_length: 11
clone_size: -
j_call: TRBJ2-1
cdr3_nt: TGTGCCATCGATTCCAGGGATGAGCAGTTCTTC
cdr3_aa: CAIDSRDEQFF

v_call: TRBV14
d_call: -
cdr3_length: 13
clone_size: -
j_call: TRBJ1-1
cdr3_nt: TGTGCCAGCAGCCGGTGGGGGGAGGGAGAAGCTTTCTTT
cdr3_aa: CASSRWGEGEAFF

v_call: TRBV6-5
d_call: TRBD1
cdr3_length: 14
clone_size: -
j_call: TRBJ1-2
cdr3_nt: TGTGCCAGCAGTTTCGGACAGGGCCTACAAGGCTACACCTTC
cdr3_aa: CASSFGQGLQGYTF

v_call: TRBV11-2
d_call: -
cdr3_length: 15
clone_size: -
j_call: TRBJ1-2
cdr3_nt: TGTGCCAGCAGGGGTACGACAGTGCTAAACTATGGCTACACCTTC
cdr3_aa: CASRGTTVLNYGYTF

v_call: TRBV29-1
d_call: -
cdr3_length: 13
clone_size: -
j_call: TRBJ1-4
cdr3_nt: TGCAGCGCCCACGAACCCTCGGGTGAAAAACTGTTTTTT
cdr3_aa: CSAHEPSGEKLFF

v_call: TRBV10-1
d_call: -
cdr3_length: 15
clone_size: -
j_call: TRBJ2-3
cdr3_nt: TGCGCCAGCAGTGAGGCGGGGCGCCCTAAAGATACGCAGTATTTT
cdr3_aa: CASSEAGRPKDTQYF

v_call: TRBV5-8
d_call: TRBD1
cdr3_length: 13
clone_size: -
j_call: TRBJ1-2
cdr3_nt: TGTGCCAGCAGCCGCGGACAGGGCAGCGGCTACACCTTC
cdr3_aa: CASSRGQGSGYTF

v_call: TRBV5-6
d_call: TRBD1
cdr3_length: 16
clone_size: -
j_call: TRBJ1-4
cdr3_nt: TGTGCCAGCAACCGACAGGGGGGTCCCCAACGCGAAAAACTGTTTTTT
cdr3_aa: CASNRQGGPQREKLFF

v_call: TRBV3-1/TRBV3-2
d_call: -
cdr3_length: 14
clone_size: -
j_call: TRBJ2-1
cdr3_nt: TGTGCCAGCAGCCCCTGGACACGCTACAATGAGCAGTTCTTC
cdr3_aa: CASSPWTRYNEQFF

v_call: TRBV6-5
d_call: -
cdr3_length: 14
clone_size: -
j_call: TRBJ1-2
cdr3_nt: TGTGCCAGCAACACTCCCGGGAGGGGCTATGGCTACACCTTC
cdr3_aa: CASNTPGRGYGYTF

v_call: TRBV5-1
d_call: -
cdr3_length: 15
clone_size: -
j_call: TRBJ2-1
cdr3_nt: TGCGCCAGCAGCCACTATAGACAGACCAAAGAGGAGCAGTTCTTC
cdr3_aa: CASSHYRQTKEEQFF